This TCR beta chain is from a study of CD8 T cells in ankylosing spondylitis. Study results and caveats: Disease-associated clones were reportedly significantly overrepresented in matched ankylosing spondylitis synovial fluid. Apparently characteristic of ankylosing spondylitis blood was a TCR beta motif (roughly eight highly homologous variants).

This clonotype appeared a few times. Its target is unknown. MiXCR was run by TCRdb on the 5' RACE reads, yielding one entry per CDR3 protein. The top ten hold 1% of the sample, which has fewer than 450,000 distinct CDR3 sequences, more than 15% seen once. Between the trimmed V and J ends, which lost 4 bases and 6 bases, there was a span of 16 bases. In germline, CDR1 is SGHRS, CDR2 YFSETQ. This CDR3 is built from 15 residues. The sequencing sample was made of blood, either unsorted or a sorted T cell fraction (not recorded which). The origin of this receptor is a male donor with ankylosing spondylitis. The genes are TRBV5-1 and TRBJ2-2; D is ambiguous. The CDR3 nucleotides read TGCGCCAGCAGCAGAGACGGCTCGCAGGCCGGGGAGCTGTTTTTT. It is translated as CASSRDGSQAGELFF.